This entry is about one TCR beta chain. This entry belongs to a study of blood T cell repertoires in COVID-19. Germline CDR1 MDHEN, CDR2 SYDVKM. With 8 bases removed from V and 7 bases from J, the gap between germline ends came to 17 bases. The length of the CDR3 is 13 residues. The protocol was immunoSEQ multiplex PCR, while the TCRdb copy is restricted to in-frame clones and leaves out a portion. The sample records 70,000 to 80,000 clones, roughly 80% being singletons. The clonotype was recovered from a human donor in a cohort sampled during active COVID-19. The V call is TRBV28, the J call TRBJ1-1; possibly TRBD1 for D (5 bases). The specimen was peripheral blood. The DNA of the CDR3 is TGTGCCAGCTCGAACGTACAGGCCCTTGAAGCTTTCTTT. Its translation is CASSNVQALEAFF.